Given below is one TCR beta chain in context. The data stem from a study of T cell changes during pregnancy in multiple sclerosis. Libraries were prepared by immunoSEQ multiplex PCR; TCRdb keeps only in-frame clonotypes and omits some of them. The data show 37,000 or so clones, 89% seen once. This clonotype was sampled from a female donor with multiple sclerosis, enrolled in a pregnancy study. This specimen was CD4+ T cells from peripheral blood mononuclear cells, taken in the first trimester of pregnancy.

CDR3 nucleotides: TGCGCCAGCAGCAGCAGGGACAGGGGGCGCGATTACGAGCAGTACTTC. Translation: CASSSRDRGRDYEQYF. V and J are TRBV5-1 and TRBJ2-7; 12 bases are a match to TRBD1. V lost 4 bases and J lost 4; bases outside the gene matches: 9. Germline lookup yields CDR1 SGHRS and CDR2 YFSETQ. This CDR3 comprises 16 residues.